Here is one T cell receptor beta chain with its context. Its antigen is still unknown. The data stem from a study of regulatory and conventional T cells in RAG deficiency. Study-level results: Shorter CDR3s in all patient subsets; >80% Treg-Tconv overlap in Omenn.

The CDR3 consists of 14 residues. V was shortened by 0 bases and J by 3 bases, with 6 bases between the two germline ends. The germline V gene encodes CDR1 SGHKS and CDR2 YYEKEE (reference sequence). Genomic DNA came from blood conventional CD4+ T cells gated CD25-low CD127-high. Profiling relied on immunoSEQ multiplex PCR, and the TCRdb table lists in-frame clones only, not all of them. The sample gives more than 20,000 clones, about 92% of which show up once; roughly 0.71% is in the top ten. The sample was also reused in another study, on regulatory T cells. Per that paper: Primers: 52 TRBV forward and 13 TRBJ reverse.

The sequenced material came from CD4+ T cells sorted from blood. This clonotype was obtained from a human donor in good health. The J gene is TRBJ2-2, the V gene TRBV5-5; D ambiguous. The CDR3 region has the DNA TGTGCCAGCAGCTTGGTCTGGGACACCGGGGAGCTGTTTTTT. Protein sequence: CASSLVWDTGELFF. The full variable domain, in which reference TRBV5-5 and TRBJ2-2 provide the parts outside the CDR3, is DAGVTQSPTHLIKTRGQQVTLRCSPISGHKSVSWYQQVLGQGPQFIFQYYEKEERGRGNFPDRFSARQFPNYSSELNVNALLLGDSALYLCASSLVWDTGELFFGEGSRLTVL.